This T cell receptor (beta chain) was documented in a study of blood T cell repertoires in COVID-19. At the level of the study: COVID-19 samples, acute and convalescent, were from the United States, Italy and Spain. T cells, B-cell-depleted T cells, or PBMCs provided the cDNA or gDNA that served as material.

This clone was observed a single time. In the source study's methods: Estimation of nucleated cell counts was performed using reference gene primer amplification. Generated by immunoSEQ multiplex PCR, the TCRdb table keeps only in-frame clones and is missing some. The D gene and trimming were derived from the DNA, and the V and J assignments and clone size from that table. The top ten clones hold around 6.6% of a sample with 150,000 to 200,000 clones, under 90% of them seen once. The CDR3 loop spans 15 amino acids. Trimming removed 0 bases at V and 2 bases at J, with 10 bases between. Germline V gene sequence: CDR1 MGHRA, CDR2 YSYEKL.

This TCR came from a man between 35 and 55 years old with acute or convalescent COVID-19. The V gene is TRBV4-1, the J gene TRBJ2-5; perhaps TRBD2 as D (5 bases). The sample was peripheral blood. CDR3 nucleotide sequence: TGCGCCAGCAGCCAAGACGGAGGAAATCAAGAGACCCAGTACTTC. Its protein is CASSQDGGNQETQYF.